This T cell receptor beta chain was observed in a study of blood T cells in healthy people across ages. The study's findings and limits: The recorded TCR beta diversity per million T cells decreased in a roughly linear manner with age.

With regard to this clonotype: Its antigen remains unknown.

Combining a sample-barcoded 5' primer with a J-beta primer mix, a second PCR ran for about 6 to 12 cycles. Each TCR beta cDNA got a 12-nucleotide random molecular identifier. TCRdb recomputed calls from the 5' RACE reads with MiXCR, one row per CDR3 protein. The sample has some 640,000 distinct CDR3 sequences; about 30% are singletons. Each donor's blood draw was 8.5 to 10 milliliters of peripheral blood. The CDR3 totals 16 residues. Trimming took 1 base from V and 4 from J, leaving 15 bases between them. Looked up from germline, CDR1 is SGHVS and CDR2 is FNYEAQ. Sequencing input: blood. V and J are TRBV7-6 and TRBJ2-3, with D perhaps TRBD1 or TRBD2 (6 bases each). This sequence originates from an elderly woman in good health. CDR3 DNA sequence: TGTGCCAGCAGCTTAGGGGGGGCAGGCGTCTCAGATACGCAGTATTTT. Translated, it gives CASSLGGAGVSDTQYF.